These 10 T cell receptor beta chains were sequenced from one sample in a study of low-dose radiotherapy and immunotherapy resistance in tumors. With TRAV- and TRBV-specific primers, first-strand cDNA was made, covering the alpha and beta chains. The authors amplified TCRs for about 20 PCR cycles with a constant-region primer and a V-primer adapter. TCRdb re-derived calls from the reads in MiXCR, one entry per CDR3 protein. Among 35,000 to 45,000 distinct CDR3 sequences, under 30% were seen once, and the ten largest hold around 10%. Time point reported: after trial treatment. The treatment: LDRT plus nivolumab, ipilimumab, low-dose cyclophosphamide and aspirin (RACIN trial). The sequences come from PBMCs, collected after low-dose radiotherapy plus immunotherapy. All receptors come from a male donor with prostate cancer.

This clonotype was seen repeatedly, ten times or more. The rearrangement uses TRBV27 and TRBJ1-6, with D tentatively TRBD1 (5 bases). V lost 5 bases and J 6 bases, leaving 20 bases between the germline ends. The CDR3 contains 17 residues. Per germline, CDR1 MNHEY and CDR2 SMNVEV (reference sequence). The CDR3 protein is CASSPNPGPGGNSPLHF. The CDR3, as DNA: TGTGCCAGCAGTCCAAACCCGGGCCCGGGGGGTAATTCACCCCTCCACTTT.

This clonotype was detected many times. The rearrangement links TRBV7-2 to TRBJ2-1, with no clear D. Germline CDR1 reads SGHTA; CDR2 reads FQGNSA. This CDR3 has 15 amino acids. The V and J ends lost 1 base and 6 bases respectively, with 13 bases between them. CDR3 protein: CASSLDHSRPNEQFF. In nucleotides, the CDR3 is TGTGCCAGCAGCTTAGATCATTCGCGGCCCAATGAGCAGTTCTTC.

This clonotype has only one observation. The gene calls are TRBV3-1 and TRBJ1-1; TRBD1 matches 8 bases. Germline V gene sequence: CDR1 LGHDT, CDR2 YNNKEL (reference sequence). The CDR3 runs to 17 residues. The junction had 12 bases not matched to a gene; V was cut back by 5 bases and J by 1 base. The CDR3 spells CASSYPSTGAKNTEAFF. In nucleotides, the CDR3 is TGTGCCAGCAGCTACCCCTCGACAGGGGCAAAGAACACTGAAGCTTTCTTT.

This rearrangement joins TRBV20-1 to TRBJ1-5; D is possibly TRBD1 (6 bases). Trimming took 4 bases from V and 4 from J, leaving 11 bases between them. CDR1 and CDR2 from the germline V gene are DFQATT and SNEGSKA (reference sequence). There are 13 residues in the CDR3. The DNA for the CDR3 is TGCAGTGCTACAGACAGGCCTAATCAGCCCCAGCATTTT. This gives the protein CSATDRPNQPQHF.

At least ten counts were recorded for this clonotype. The chain couples TRBV2 to TRBJ1-2, with TRBD1 matching over 9 bases. Germline V gene sequence: CDR1 SNHLY, CDR2 FYNNEI. V trimming: 6 bases; J trimming: 4 bases; junction bases outside the gene matches: 9. The CDR3 consists of 15 residues. The CDR3 reads CASRQSGQGAYGYTF. DNA of the CDR3: TGTGCCAGCAGACAATCGGGACAGGGTGCCTATGGCTACACCTTC.

This clonotype was seen ten or more times. This sequence joins TRBV20-1 and TRBJ1-2; D gene ambiguous. V was pared by 1 base and J by 4 bases, with 7 bases between. Germline CDR1 and CDR2: DFQATT and SNEGSKA (reference sequence). The CDR3 spans 12 residues. The CDR3 spells CSARVASYGYTF. CDR3 DNA: TGCAGTGCTAGAGTCGCCTCCTATGGCTACACCTTC.

Comment on this clonotype: A read error is likely here: a far larger clone is one base away. J is TRBJ2-5 and V is TRBV13, with D perhaps TRBD1 (6 bases). The CDR3 is 14 amino acids. Deletions cut 5 bases from V and 4 bases from J, with 14 bases between. CDR1 and CDR2 from the germline V gene are PRHDT and FYEKMQ (reference sequence). Here the CDR3 DNA reads TGTGCCAGCAGCCCTGGGTGGGGGCGAGAGACCCAGTACTTC. It encodes CASSPGWGRETQYF. Full variable domain (rest looked up from reference TRBV13 and TRBJ2-5): AAGVIQSPRHLIKEKRETATLKCYPIPRHDTVYWYQQGPGQDPQFLISFYEKMQSDKGSIPDRFSAQQFSDYHSELNMSSLELGDSALYFCASSPGWGRETQYFGPGTRLLVL.

This clonotype came up many times. The DNA of the CDR3 is TGTGCCAGCAGCTTAGAAGGTTGGGGCTACACCTTC. This gives the protein CASSLEGWGYTF. This chain connects TRBV7-9 to TRBJ1-2; D not resolved. CDR1 and CDR2 from the germline V gene are SEHNR and FQNEAQ (reference sequence). Trimming stripped 1 base from V and 8 bases from J, with 8 bases between. This CDR3 region has 12 residues.

Ten or more counts support this clonotype. The J gene is TRBJ2-3, the V gene TRBV7-3, with TRBD1 matching 7 bases. CDR3 length: 13 residues. The V gene's germline CDR1 is SGHTA and CDR2 FQGTGA. V trimming: 3 bases; J trimming: 7 bases; junction bases outside the gene matches: 4. CDR3 sequence (DNA): TGTGCCAGCAGCTTCGACAGGGATCATACGCAGTATTTT. Its translation is CASSFDRDHTQYF. The variable domain in full, with the rest retrieved from reference TRBV7-3 and TRBJ2-3, is GAGVSQTPSNKVTEKGKYVELRCDPISGHTALYWYRQSLGQGPEFLIYFQGTGAADDSGLPNDRFFAVRPEGSVSTLKIQRTERGDSAVYLCASSFDRDHTQYFGPGTRLTVL.

This clonotype was detected ten times or more. The rearrangement joins TRBV20-1 to TRBJ2-5; D is undetermined. From germline, CDR1 is DFQATT and CDR2 SNEGSKA (reference sequence). Trimming cost V 6 bases and J 4 bases, with 12 bases left between them. The CDR3 is made up of 12 amino acids. The CDR3 reads CSAARSSETQYF. CDR3 DNA: TGCAGTGCGGCTAGATCTTCAGAGACCCAGTACTTC.